These T cell receptor beta chains were read from a single sample in a study of cytomegalovirus exposure and HLA in healthy donors. Measured with immunoSEQ multiplex PCR; TCRdb has only the in-frame clones, and not every one. Here the sample table reports about 41,000 clones. Sequencing was carried out using PBMCs. The receptor set was obtained from a man under 40 in good health and CMV-seronegative. CDR3s include the opening cysteine and the closing phenylalanine or tryptophan. D genes are given only for firm matches.

d_call: -
v_call: TRBV6-5
j_call: TRBJ2-7
cdr3_aa: CASSYRDGDEQYF
cdr3_nt: TGTGCCAGCAGTTACCGTGACGGGGACGAGCAGTACTTC

d_call: TRBD1
v_call: TRBV4-2
j_call: TRBJ1-5
cdr3_aa: CASSQEGGRNQPQHF
cdr3_nt: TGTGCCAGCAGCCAAGAAGGGGGCCGGAATCAGCCCCAGCATTTT

d_call: -
v_call: TRBV11-3
j_call: TRBJ2-1
cdr3_aa: CASSLETTSGEQFF
cdr3_nt: TGTGCCAGCAGCTTAGAGACGACGAGCGGTGAGCAGTTCTTC

d_call: TRBD2
v_call: TRBV27
j_call: TRBJ2-7
cdr3_aa: CASSSSGRFSEQYF
cdr3_nt: TGTGCCAGCAGCTCGAGCGGGAGGTTCTCCGAGCAGTACTTC

d_call: TRBD1
v_call: TRBV7-9
j_call: TRBJ2-7
cdr3_aa: CASSLGQPPYEQYF
cdr3_nt: TGTGCCAGCAGCTTGGGACAGCCACCCTACGAGCAGTACTTC

d_call: -
v_call: TRBV5-1
j_call: TRBJ2-7
cdr3_aa: CASSLGFRVEQYF
cdr3_nt: TGCGCCAGCAGCTTGGGGTTCAGGGTCGAGCAGTACTTC

d_call: TRBD1
v_call: TRBV15
j_call: TRBJ1-1
cdr3_aa: CATSLTGAWNTEAFF
cdr3_nt: TGTGCCACCAGCCTGACAGGGGCCTGGAACACTGAAGCTTTCTTT

d_call: -
v_call: TRBV2
j_call: TRBJ2-1
cdr3_aa: CASSQLESRNEQFF
cdr3_nt: TGTGCCAGCAGCCAACTAGAATCTCGCAATGAGCAGTTCTTC

d_call: TRBD2
v_call: TRBV4-2
j_call: TRBJ2-4
cdr3_aa: CASSQGTSGQAKNIQYF
cdr3_nt: TGTGCCAGCAGCCAAGGGACTAGCGGGCAAGCCAAAAACATTCAGTACTTC

d_call: TRBD1
v_call: TRBV5-6
j_call: TRBJ2-7
cdr3_aa: CASTGGLTGGYEQYF
cdr3_nt: TGTGCCAGCACTGGGGGTCTGACAGGGGGATACGAGCAGTACTTC

d_call: TRBD2
v_call: TRBV7-8
j_call: TRBJ2-5
cdr3_aa: CASSLAPAGVRETQYF
cdr3_nt: TGTGCCAGCAGCTTAGCCCCAGCGGGAGTTCGAGAGACCCAGTACTTC

d_call: -
v_call: TRBV9
j_call: TRBJ2-1
cdr3_aa: CASSVEIDNEQFF
cdr3_nt: TGTGCCAGCAGCGTAGAAATAGACAATGAGCAGTTCTTC

d_call: TRBD1
v_call: TRBV7-2
j_call: TRBJ2-1
cdr3_aa: CASSRLGQGYNEQFF
cdr3_nt: TGTGCCAGCAGCCGTCTGGGACAGGGGTACAATGAGCAGTTCTTC

d_call: -
v_call: TRBV10-2
j_call: TRBJ2-7
cdr3_aa: CASSGGGGYEQYF
cdr3_nt: TGCGCCAGCAGTGGGGGGGGCGGCTACGAGCAGTACTTC

d_call: TRBD2
v_call: TRBV5-4
j_call: TRBJ2-1
cdr3_aa: CASSSAGAVNEQFF
cdr3_nt: TGTGCCAGCAGCTCGGCGGGAGCAGTAAATGAGCAGTTCTTC

d_call: TRBD2
v_call: TRBV6-1
j_call: TRBJ2-7
cdr3_aa: CASSAGTSGARAYEQYF
cdr3_nt: TGTGCCAGCAGTGCAGGGACTAGCGGAGCCCGGGCCTACGAGCAGTACTTC

d_call: -
v_call: TRBV4-3
j_call: TRBJ1-4
cdr3_aa: CASSQNGEANEKLFF
cdr3_nt: TGCGCCAGCAGCCAGAATGGGGAGGCAAATGAAAAACTGTTTTTT

d_call: -
v_call: TRBV5-6
j_call: TRBJ1-2
cdr3_aa: CASSFRVNYGYTF
cdr3_nt: TGTGCCAGCAGCTTCCGGGTTAACTATGGCTACACCTTC

d_call: -
v_call: TRBV4-2
j_call: TRBJ1-1
cdr3_aa: CASSQGGGNTEAFF
cdr3_nt: TGTGCCAGCAGCCAGGGTGGAGGGAACACTGAAGCTTTCTTT

d_call: TRBD2
v_call: TRBV5-1
j_call: TRBJ2-5
cdr3_aa: CASRVVAGVETQYF
cdr3_nt: TGCGCCAGCAGGGTAGTAGCGGGAGTAGAGACCCAGTACTTC

d_call: -
v_call: TRBV5-8
j_call: TRBJ1-1
cdr3_aa: CASSWGVTEAFF
cdr3_nt: TGTGCCAGCAGCTGGGGGGTCACTGAAGCTTTCTTT

d_call: -
v_call: TRBV2
j_call: TRBJ1-4
cdr3_aa: CASGVEEKLFF
cdr3_nt: TGTGCCAGCGGTGTTGAGGAAAAACTGTTTTTT

d_call: -
v_call: TRBV10-1
j_call: TRBJ2-5
cdr3_aa: CASSGILMGTQYF
cdr3_nt: TGCGCCAGCAGCGGGATCCTGATGGGGACCCAGTACTTC

d_call: TRBD1
v_call: TRBV14
j_call: TRBJ1-1
cdr3_aa: CASRRTGASWTEAFF
cdr3_nt: TGTGCCAGCAGAAGGACAGGGGCTTCTTGGACTGAAGCTTTCTTT

d_call: -
v_call: TRBV18
j_call: TRBJ2-6
cdr3_aa: CASAPQQGGGANVLTF
cdr3_nt: TGTGCCAGCGCACCACAACAGGGTGGGGGGGCCAACGTCCTGACTTTC

d_call: TRBD2
v_call: TRBV9
j_call: TRBJ2-2
cdr3_aa: CASSEPWTSGKYTGELFF
cdr3_nt: TGTGCCAGCAGCGAACCCTGGACTAGCGGGAAATACACCGGGGAGCTGTTTTTT

d_call: TRBD2
v_call: TRBV5-6
j_call: TRBJ2-7
cdr3_aa: CASSLGVRTSGDRPYEQYF
cdr3_nt: TGTGCCAGCAGCTTGGGTGTTAGGACTAGCGGGGACCGACCCTACGAGCAGTACTTC

d_call: -
v_call: TRBV5-1
j_call: TRBJ2-7
cdr3_aa: CASSVDSMLEQYF
cdr3_nt: TGCGCCAGCAGCGTTGACAGTATGCTCGAGCAGTACTTC

d_call: TRBD2
v_call: TRBV14
j_call: TRBJ2-7
cdr3_aa: CASSQDFGRGGAYEQYF
cdr3_nt: TGTGCCAGCAGCCAAGACTTTGGGCGGGGGGGCGCTTACGAGCAGTACTTC

d_call: TRBD2
v_call: TRBV4-2
j_call: TRBJ2-5
cdr3_aa: CASSQDKVAGLETQYF
cdr3_nt: TGTGCCAGCAGCCAAGATAAGGTAGCGGGGTTGGAGACCCAGTACTTC

d_call: -
v_call: TRBV4-1
j_call: TRBJ2-7
cdr3_aa: CASSQGRQAPNEQYF
cdr3_nt: TGCGCCAGCAGCCAAGGGAGGCAAGCCCCCAACGAGCAGTACTTC

d_call: TRBD1
v_call: TRBV18
j_call: TRBJ2-7
cdr3_aa: CASSQRQGEIYEQYF
cdr3_nt: TGTGCCAGCTCACAACGACAGGGAGAAATTTACGAGCAGTACTTC

d_call: -
v_call: TRBV28
j_call: TRBJ2-3
cdr3_aa: CASSSSEGPSQYF
cdr3_nt: TGTGCCAGCTCATCCTCCGAGGGCCCAAGTCAGTATTTT

d_call: TRBD1
v_call: TRBV2
j_call: TRBJ2-3
cdr3_aa: CASSMNGQVGDTQYF
cdr3_nt: TGTGCCAGCAGTATGAATGGACAGGTTGGAGATACGCAGTATTTT

d_call: -
v_call: TRBV30
j_call: TRBJ1-1
cdr3_aa: CAWSRTANTEAFF
cdr3_nt: TGTGCCTGGAGCAGAACAGCGAACACTGAAGCTTTCTTT

d_call: TRBD1
v_call: TRBV6-5
j_call: TRBJ2-7
cdr3_aa: CASSLDRGYEQYF
cdr3_nt: TGTGCCAGCAGCCTAGACAGGGGGTACGAGCAGTACTTC

d_call: -
v_call: TRBV6-5
j_call: TRBJ1-2
cdr3_aa: CASSYGEGRYYGYTF
cdr3_nt: TGTGCCAGCAGTTACGGGGAGGGAAGGTACTATGGCTACACCTTC

d_call: TRBD2
v_call: TRBV27
j_call: TRBJ2-2
cdr3_aa: CASRVAGNTGELFF
cdr3_nt: TGTGCCAGCAGAGTAGCGGGGAACACCGGGGAGCTGTTTTTT

d_call: -
v_call: TRBV14
j_call: TRBJ2-1
cdr3_aa: CASSRGGAANEQFF
cdr3_nt: TGTGCCAGCAGCCGAGGGGGTGCGGCCAATGAGCAGTTCTTC

d_call: TRBD2
v_call: TRBV4-3
j_call: TRBJ2-5
cdr3_aa: CASSQEWSSGGAETQYF
cdr3_nt: TGCGCCAGCAGCCAAGAATGGTCTAGCGGGGGGGCGGAGACCCAGTACTTC

d_call: -
v_call: TRBV6-1
j_call: TRBJ2-1
cdr3_aa: CASSERYNEQFF
cdr3_nt: TGTGCCAGCAGTGAACGGTACAATGAGCAGTTCTTC

d_call: TRBD2
v_call: TRBV5-1
j_call: TRBJ2-7
cdr3_aa: CASSRTSGRRGYEQYF
cdr3_nt: TGCGCCAGCAGCCGGACTAGCGGGCGACGGGGTTACGAGCAGTACTTC

d_call: -
v_call: TRBV11-1
j_call: TRBJ1-2
cdr3_aa: CASSLGGGRSYGYTF
cdr3_nt: TGTGCCAGCAGCTTAGGTGGCGGGCGTAGCTATGGCTACACCTTC

d_call: -
v_call: TRBV9
j_call: TRBJ2-1
cdr3_aa: CASSPRSLGPEQFF
cdr3_nt: TGTGCCAGCAGCCCTAGGTCCTTGGGGCCTGAGCAGTTCTTC

d_call: -
v_call: TRBV27
j_call: TRBJ1-1
cdr3_aa: CASRAPNENTEAFF
cdr3_nt: TGTGCCAGCAGGGCTCCCAACGAGAACACTGAAGCTTTCTTT

d_call: -
v_call: TRBV6-5
j_call: TRBJ2-7
cdr3_aa: CASSLNRVIGEQYF
cdr3_nt: TGTGCCAGCAGTCTGAACAGGGTAATCGGCGAGCAGTACTTC

d_call: -
v_call: TRBV10-2
j_call: TRBJ2-7
cdr3_aa: CATQGELAAYEQYF
cdr3_nt: TGCGCCACCCAGGGGGAACTAGCGGCCTACGAGCAGTACTTC

d_call: TRBD2
v_call: TRBV19
j_call: TRBJ2-1
cdr3_aa: CASSWTSGTWEQFF
cdr3_nt: TGTGCCAGTAGTTGGACTAGCGGGACATGGGAGCAGTTCTTC

d_call: TRBD1
v_call: TRBV6-5
j_call: TRBJ2-7
cdr3_aa: CASSRQGAHEQYF
cdr3_nt: TGTGCCAGCAGTCGACAGGGGGCCCACGAGCAGTACTTC

d_call: -
v_call: TRBV18
j_call: TRBJ2-2
cdr3_aa: CASSPGQSRTGELFF
cdr3_nt: TGTGCCAGCTCACCCGGACAGTCCCGAACCGGGGAGCTGTTTTTT

d_call: -
v_call: TRBV28
j_call: TRBJ1-3
cdr3_aa: CASSLRGLENTIYF
cdr3_nt: TGTGCCAGCAGTTTAAGGGGCCTGGAAAACACCATATATTTT

d_call: -
v_call: TRBV14
j_call: TRBJ2-2
cdr3_aa: CASSQERSGELFF
cdr3_nt: TGTGCCAGCAGCCAAGAGCGGTCCGGGGAGCTGTTTTTT

d_call: TRBD1
v_call: TRBV27
j_call: TRBJ2-5
cdr3_aa: CASSHRGRGETQYF
cdr3_nt: TGTGCCAGCAGTCACAGGGGGCGCGGGGAGACCCAGTACTTC

d_call: -
v_call: TRBV5-1
j_call: TRBJ1-1
cdr3_aa: CASSIRSYNTEDFF
cdr3_nt: TGCGCCAGCAGCATTAGGAGTTACAACACTGAAGATTTCTTT

d_call: TRBD2
v_call: TRBV6-1
j_call: TRBJ2-5
cdr3_aa: CASSLNGGETQYF
cdr3_nt: TGTGCCAGCAGTTTAAACGGGGGGGAGACCCAGTACTTC

d_call: -
v_call: TRBV5-1
j_call: TRBJ1-4
cdr3_aa: CASSLGRGRGEKLFF
cdr3_nt: TGCGCCAGCAGCTTGGGACGGGGTAGAGGGGAAAAACTGTTTTTT

d_call: TRBD1
v_call: TRBV6-5
j_call: TRBJ2-5
cdr3_aa: CASSDRQGWGETQYF
cdr3_nt: TGTGCCAGCAGCGATCGACAGGGATGGGGGGAGACCCAGTACTTC

d_call: TRBD1
v_call: TRBV11-2
j_call: TRBJ2-2
cdr3_aa: CASSPRDRANTGELFF
cdr3_nt: TGTGCCAGCAGCCCCCGGGACAGGGCGAACACCGGGGAGCTGTTTTTT

d_call: -
v_call: TRBV7-9
j_call: TRBJ1-2
cdr3_aa: CASSPPQAHYGYTF
cdr3_nt: TGTGCCAGCAGCCCTCCTCAGGCCCACTATGGCTACACCTTC

d_call: -
v_call: TRBV10-3
j_call: TRBJ2-5
cdr3_aa: CAISGEITQETQYF
cdr3_nt: TGTGCCATCAGTGGGGAGATTACCCAAGAGACCCAGTACTTC